One sample yielded the 15 T cell receptor beta chains listed below, sequenced in a study of T cell responses to AZD1222 COVID-19 vaccine. The repertoire was sequenced with immunoSEQ multiplex PCR; TCRdb's copy has only in-frame clones and lacks some. In the table there are more than 90,000 clones, just over 85% of which are singletons. Sequenced here: peripheral blood, sampled on day 0 of AZD1222 vaccination. The receptors were sampled from an adult in good health.

The gene calls are TRBV30 and TRBJ1-5; no definite D call. The CDR3 has 13 residues. The germline V and J ends were trimmed by 4 bases and 2 bases, with 9 bases remaining between them. The germline gives CDR1 GTSNPN, CDR2 SVGIG (reference sequence). The CDR3 loop is CAWNIGGNQPQHF. The CDR3 bases are TGTGCCTGGAACATCGGCGGCAATCAGCCCCAGCATTTT.

The chain links TRBV7-9 to TRBJ2-5; D may be TRBD2 (6 bases). V was clipped by 11 bases and J by 4 bases, with 17 bases between them. Per the germline V gene, CDR1 is SEHNR and CDR2 is FQNEAQ (reference sequence). The CDR3 runs 13 residues. The CDR3: CACPQAGVETQYF. CDR3 nucleotides: TGTGCCTGCCCTCAAGCGGGTGTAGAGACCCAGTACTTC.

This clone occurred once. V is TRBV3-1 (or the pseudogene TRBV3-2) and J is TRBJ2-2; D assignment may be TRBD1 or TRBD2 (6 bases each). The germline CDR1 and CDR2 sequences are LGHDT and YNNKEL (reference sequence). With 3 bases removed from V and 0 bases from J, the gap between germline ends came to 11 bases. This CDR3 is 16 amino acids long. The CDR3 sequence: CASSQGRGPNTGELFF. DNA for the CDR3: TGTGCCAGCAGCCAGGGCCGGGGGCCGAACACCGGGGAGCTGTTTTTT.

The chain recombines TRBV19 with TRBJ2-1; TRBD2 is a possible D gene (6 bases). Germline CDR1 and CDR2: LNHDA and SQIVND (reference sequence). This CDR3 has 15 residues. V was cut by 3 bases and J by 5 bases, with 14 bases left in between. CDR3 residues: CASSIGGTSHNEQFF. CDR3 nucleotide sequence: TGTGCCAGTAGTATTGGGGGGACTTCACACAATGAGCAGTTCTTC.

This clone has just one count. V usage is TRBV6-2 or TRBV6-3 and J usage is TRBJ2-1; 10 bases are shared with TRBD2. This CDR3 has 18 residues. Germline-derived CDR1 and CDR2 are MNHEY and SVGEGT. The trim removed 6 bases at V and 0 bases at J, leaving 11 bases unmatched. CDR3 residues: CASSWGLASKSSYNEQFF. In nucleotides, the CDR3 is TGTGCCAGCAGCTGGGGACTAGCGTCAAAGAGCTCCTACAATGAGCAGTTCTTC.

The table lists this clone with a few counts. This rearrangement joins TRBV10-3 to TRBJ1-2; D is unresolved. The V and J ends lost 2 bases and 0 bases respectively, with 16 bases between them. Per germline, CDR1 ENHRY and CDR2 SYGVKD. This CDR3 spans 17 amino acids. The CDR3: CAISEDLSGAANYGYTF. The DNA of the CDR3 is TGTGCCATCAGTGAGGACCTCTCGGGTGCCGCTAACTATGGCTACACCTTC.

V and J are TRBV28 and TRBJ1-5; D gene unclear. The CDR3 is 14 amino acids. V lost 2 bases to trimming and J lost 1 base, with 6 bases between them. The germline gives CDR1 MDHEN, CDR2 SYDVKM. The CDR3 here is CASSLHSSNQPQHF. As DNA, the CDR3 is TGTGCCAGCAGTTTACACAGCAGCAATCAGCCCCAGCATTTT. The variable domain in full, with the rest retrieved from reference TRBV28 and TRBJ1-5, is DVKVTQSSRYLVKRTGEKVFLECVQDMDHENMFWYRQDPGLGLRLIYFSYDVKMKEKGDIPEGYSVSREKKERFSLILESASTNQTSMYLCASSLHSSNQPQHFGDGTRLSIL.

The chain joins TRBV28 to TRBJ2-7, with D possibly being TRBD2 (6 bases). V dropped 4 bases and J dropped 5 bases, with 6 bases sitting between them. This CDR3 has 11 amino acids. Per germline, CDR1 MDHEN and CDR2 SYDVKM. The CDR3 region is CASSWGDEQYF. In DNA, the CDR3 is TGTGCCAGCAGTTGGGGGGACGAGCAGTACTTC.

This chain links TRBV7-3 with TRBJ2-1; TRBD2 matches at 11 bases. The CDR3 is 14 amino acids. Germline CDR1 and CDR2: SGHTA and FQGTGA. After removal of 3 bases from V and 12 bases from J, the junction contained 7 bases not matched to a gene. Here the CDR3 reads CASSFGTSGARQFF. The CDR3 DNA reads as TGTGCCAGCAGCTTTGGGACTAGCGGAGCGAGGCAGTTCTTC.

The chain has TRBV6-4 and TRBJ1-5; 9 nucleotides match TRBD1. Germline V CDR1 and CDR2: MRHNA, SNTAGT. The CDR3 is made up of 14 amino acids. The ends lost 3 bases at V and 8 bases at J; junction bases unmatched: 5. For the CDR3, the DNA is TGTGCCAGCAGTGAAGGGACAGGGAGGGAGCCCCAGCATTTT. Protein sequence: CASSEGTGREPQHF.

The rearrangement uses TRBV28 and TRBJ1-1; 8 bases are a match to TRBD1. Germline V gives CDR1 MDHEN, CDR2 SYDVKM. With 5 bases clipped from V and 4 bases from J, the junction kept 9 bases outside the gene matches. There are 15 residues in the CDR3. This CDR3 is CASSTRQGIGTEAFF. The DNA of the CDR3 is TGTGCCAGCAGTACCCGACAGGGGATCGGCACTGAAGCTTTCTTT.

The J gene is TRBJ2-1, the V gene TRBV2; 7 bases line up with TRBD2. Germline-derived CDR1 and CDR2 are SNHLY and FYNNEI. Unmatched junction bases numbered 15, after V lost 7 bases and J lost 9 bases. This CDR3 spans 15 amino acids. CDR3 protein: CASTGTAGVGSEQFF. The CDR3 DNA is TGTGCCAGCACTGGGACGGCGGGAGTGGGTAGTGAGCAGTTCTTC.

This chain joins TRBV19 and TRBJ1-5, with TRBD1 as a possible D gene (6 bases). Germline lookup yields CDR1 LNHDA and CDR2 SQIVND (reference sequence). The CDR3 consists of 16 residues. The V end lost 4 bases, the J end lost 1 base, and 14 bases lay between the germline ends. The CDR3 region has the DNA TGTGCCAGTAGTAGCCCGACAGGTGCGAGCAATCAGCCCCAGCATTTT. Translating it yields CASSSPTGASNQPQHF.

The chain carries TRBV4-3 and TRBJ2-2, with D tentatively TRBD1 (7 bases). V lost 0 bases and J 2 bases, leaving 16 bases between the germline ends. Germline CDR1 and CDR2: LGHNA and YSLEER. The CDR3 totals 18 residues. CDR3 sequence reads: CASSQDPFRGANTGELFF. CDR3 DNA: TGCGCCAGCAGCCAAGACCCCTTCAGGGGGGCCAACACCGGGGAGCTGTTTTTT.

The chain couples TRBV6-5 to TRBJ2-7; perhaps D is TRBD1 or TRBD2 (5 bases each). The ends were cut back, 6 bases at V and 1 base at J, with 13 bases in the middle. Germline CDR1 is MNHEY and CDR2 is SVGAGI. The CDR3 has 14 residues. The DNA of the CDR3 is TGTGCCAGCAGGGGGGAGATAGAATCCTACGAGCAGTACTTC. Translation gives CASRGEIESYEQYF.